This T cell receptor beta chain was found in a study of vaccination and CD4 T cells after COVID-19. Study context: Convalescent patients were SARS-CoV-2 positive by nasal swab PCR; about nine mild, one severe. General study results and limits: It was found that, in convalescent patients, 304 of 307 vaccine-specific clones were spike mono-reactive.

Details on this clonotype: Its target is not known.

Treatment of the sample: approximately nine-day PBMC culture with coronavirus spike peptide pools or control peptides (ViraFEST assay). Sequencing of the DNA from cultured CD4+ T cells was carried out with the Oncomine TCR Beta short-read assay. It was from cultured CD4+ T cells that genomic DNA was extracted. TCRdb reprocessed the PCR reads via MiXCR and lists one record per CDR3 protein. Among 13,000 to 15,000 distinct CDR3 sequences listed, less than 60% were seen once. V gave up 6 bases and J gave up 2 bases, with 10 bases separating them. The CDR3 is 12 residues long. Germline V lookup: CDR1 DFQATT, CDR2 SNEGSKA (reference sequence).

The sequence came from a human donor with COVID-19. The V and J genes are TRBV20-1 and TRBJ2-5; D perhaps matches TRBD2 (5 bases). The sequences come from cultured CD4+ T cells from blood, collected after SARS-CoV-2 vaccination. DNA for the CDR3: TGCAGTGCCGTCGGAGGTCAAGAGACCCAGTACTTC. As protein: CSAVGGQETQYF.